The table lists the clone carrying this T cell receptor (beta chain) with a count of one. This sample was taken from a study of control samples from healthy donors and cancer patients. Profiled with immunoSEQ multiplex PCR; TCRdb holds only in-frame clones, not every one. The sample holds some 51,000 clones, 90% to 96% seen once. From germline, CDR1 is MDHEN and CDR2 SYDVKM. The CDR3 runs 13 residues. Trimming cost V 2 bases and J 5 bases, with 9 bases left between them. The sequenced sample consisted of blood. The chain uses TRBV28 and TRBJ1-2; D might be TRBD1 (5 bases). The clonotype originates from a woman younger than 35 in good health. CDR3 nucleotides: TGTGCCAGCAGTTTAGCAGGGAAGTATGGCTACACCTTC. It encodes CASSLAGKYGYTF.